One and the same sample provided the 15 T cell receptor beta chains below, sequenced in a study of shared T cell receptors in the human thymus. The method was immunoSEQ multiplex PCR; TCRdb's version includes in-frame clones alone and lacks a portion of them. The sample has about 660,000 clones, 88% seen once. The same data also went into a second study, on human thymus T cells.

Sequencing was carried out using thymocytes. The receptors were sampled from a boy younger than two with a congenital heart defect.

The chain is built from TRBV6-1 and TRBJ2-7, with 11 nucleotides matching TRBD2. V trimming: 7 bases; J trimming: 3 bases; junction bases outside the gene matches: 8. Germline CDR1 MNHNS, CDR2 SASEGT. This CDR3 region has 15 residues. The CDR3 here is CASTFGLAGNYEQYF. DNA of the CDR3: TGTGCCAGCACCTTCGGACTAGCGGGTAACTACGAGCAGTACTTC.

The rearrangement joins TRBV4-1 to TRBJ2-7, with D possibly being TRBD1 (5 bases). This CDR3 comprises 14 residues. The germline gives CDR1 MGHRA, CDR2 YSYEKL. Trimming took off 0 bases at V and 5 bases at J, with 11 bases between the two ends. The CDR3 here is CASSQEKGIHEQYF. In DNA, the CDR3 is TGCGCCAGCAGCCAAGAAAAGGGGATCCACGAGCAGTACTTC.

This sequence joins TRBV5-4 and TRBJ2-1, with D maybe TRBD2 (5 bases). The V gene's germline CDR1 is SGHNT and CDR2 YYREEE (reference sequence). This CDR3 is 15 amino acids long. The V end was cut by 2 bases, the J end by 4 bases, with 13 bases between. The CDR3 sequence: CASSFRDDAYNEQFF. DNA of the CDR3: TGTGCCAGCAGCTTTCGGGATGACGCATACAATGAGCAGTTCTTC.

The V call is TRBV12-2, the J call TRBJ2-1; the DNA was not used to check the table's D call, TRBD2. TRBV12-2 is listed as a pseudogene. The CDR3 runs to 12 residues. The CDR3: CASPPSRHEQFF. The CDR3 nucleotides read TGTGCAAGTCCCCCTAGTCGCCATGAGCAGTTCTTC.

A few counts support this clone. This chain uses TRBV6-1 with TRBJ2-4, with 10 bases aligning to TRBD1. The CDR3 is 16 residues long. The trim removed 2 bases at V and 6 bases at J, leaving 7 bases unmatched. Germline V gene sequence: CDR1 MNHNS, CDR2 SASEGT. The CDR3 DNA reads as TGTGCCAGCAGTGAATATGGGACAGGGGTTGGAAACATTCAGTACTTC. Encoded protein: CASSEYGTGVGNIQYF.

In DNA form, the CDR3 reads TGCAGCGTCGTACCCCCGATTACTAGCCCTCTCTCCTACGAGCAGTACTTC. Translated: CSVVPPITSPLSYEQYF. This chain uses TRBV29-1 with TRBJ2-7, with D possibly TRBD2 on 6 matching bases. CDR1 and CDR2 (germline): SQVTM, ANQGSEA. The CDR3 runs to 17 residues. V gave up 6 bases and J gave up 0 bases, with 24 bases separating them.

The table lists this clone with a count of one. The chain combines TRBV27 with TRBJ1-5; 7 bases are a match to TRBD1. There are 14 residues in the CDR3. The germline CDR1 and CDR2 sequences are MNHEY and SMNVEV (reference sequence). V was clipped by 6 bases and J by 3 bases; unmatched bases: 5. The CDR3 DNA is TGTGCCAGCAGCGCGGACAGGCTCAATCAGCCCCAGCATTTT. This translates into CASSADRLNQPQHF.

V and J are TRBV6-5 and TRBJ2-1; TRBD2 matches 9 bases. Germline CDR1 is MNHEY and CDR2 is SVGAGI. The CDR3 has 16 residues. The J segment lost 8 bases and the V segment lost 2 bases, leaving 10 bases of the junction unmatched. The CDR3 DNA sequence: TGTGCCAGCAGTTACACCACGACTAGCGGAGGCGATGAGCAGTTCTTC. It codes for CASSYTTTSGGDEQFF.

The rearrangement uses TRBV29-1 and TRBJ2-7; tentative D call: TRBD2 (5 bases). The CDR3 contains 15 residues. CDR1 SQVTM and CDR2 ANQGSEA come from the germline V gene. The V end lost 4 bases, the J end lost 3 bases, and 19 bases lay between the germline ends. CDR3 nucleotide sequence: TGCAGCGTTGTCTGTAGCGAGGAAGCTCTCTACGAGCAGTACTTC. This codes for CSVVCSEEALYEQYF.

This chain uses TRBV6-5 with TRBJ1-5; 9 bases fit TRBD1. With 10 bases clipped from V and 4 bases from J, the junction kept 8 bases outside the gene matches. Germline V lookup: CDR1 MNHEY, CDR2 SVGAGI. The CDR3 spans 14 residues. The DNA of the CDR3 is TGTGCCACCCGGACAGGGGTGAAAAATCAGCCCCAGCATTTT. Protein: CATRTGVKNQPQHF.

The rearrangement uses TRBV2 and TRBJ1-5; D remains ambiguous. The germline V and J ends were trimmed by 2 bases and 5 bases, with 13 bases remaining between them. Germline values: CDR1 SNHLY, CDR2 FYNNEI. This CDR3 spans 15 amino acids. The CDR3 loop is CASSELVAAHQPQHF. Written as DNA, the CDR3 is TGTGCCAGCAGTGAACTCGTCGCGGCTCATCAGCCCCAGCATTTT.

The chain employs TRBV25-1 and TRBJ1-4; 10 bases fit TRBD1. CDR3 length equals 17 residues. Germline V CDR1 and CDR2: MGHDK, SYGVNS. V shed 4 bases, J shed 0 bases, and the junction held 5 bases outside the gene matches. CDR3 residues: CASSARTGGTTNEKLFF. In DNA, the CDR3 is TGTGCCAGCAGTGCCCGGACAGGGGGAACAACTAATGAAAAACTGTTTTTT.

This rearrangement joins TRBV2 to TRBJ1-5; 11 nucleotides match TRBD1. The CDR3 contains 15 residues. Germline values: CDR1 SNHLY, CDR2 FYNNEI. The junction had 8 bases not matched to a gene; V was cut back by 8 bases and J by 5 bases. The CDR3 region is CASGGQGVFHQPQHF. The CDR3 bases are TGTGCCAGCGGGGGACAGGGGGTCTTTCATCAGCCCCAGCATTTT.

This clone has more than one count but fewer than ten. The CDR3 DNA reads as TGTGCCAGCAGTGACCCAGCGGTTTGGCAAGAGACCCAGTACTTC. It codes for CASSDPAVWQETQYF. This chain joins TRBV9 and TRBJ2-5; D possibly corresponds to TRBD2 (5 bases). The CDR3 totals 15 residues. Germline values: CDR1 SGDLS, CDR2 YYNGEE. V was shortened by 5 bases and J by 2 bases, with 16 bases between the two germline ends. Full variable domain (missing parts from reference TRBV9 and TRBJ2-5): DSGVTQTPKHLITATGQRVTLRCSPRSGDLSVYWYQQSLDQGLQFLIQYYNGEERAKGNILERFSAQQFPDLHSELNLSSLELGDSALYFCASSDPAVWQETQYFGPGTRLLVL.

This clone turned up a few times. The chain has TRBV5-1 and TRBJ2-7; D is unresolved. Germline-derived CDR1 and CDR2 are SGHRS and YFSETQ. The V and J ends lost 4 bases and 0 bases respectively, with 8 bases between them. This CDR3 comprises 13 residues. The CDR3 loop is CASSMHGSYEQYF. The CDR3 DNA is TGCGCCAGCAGCATGCACGGCTCCTACGAGCAGTACTTC.